The 18 T cell receptor beta chains below were found in one sample sequenced in a study of regulatory T cells in long-lasting Graves disease. The time point denotes: persistent/refractory GD, antithyroid drugs over 5 years with positive TRAb. Scientists built the TCR library using RNA that was extracted from PBMCs. Assembly of TCR beta libraries relied on iRepertoire HTBI primers together with Arm-PCR of CDR3 regions. TCRdb analysed the multiplex PCR reads with MiXCR anew, one entry per CDR3 protein. Among 500,000 to 700,000 distinct CDR3 sequences listed, 25% to 35% were seen once. This material consisted of peripheral blood mononuclear cells (PBMCs), taken when the disease was refractory, from a patient treated with antithyroid drugs. The receptors here all came from a female donor with Graves disease.

Ten or more counts support this clonotype. The V and J genes are TRBV28 and TRBJ1-4; 7 bases align to TRBD1. The V and J ends lost 6 bases and 4 bases, in that order; junction bases with no gene match: 5. CDR1 is MDHEN, CDR2 SYDVKM, per germline. CDR3 length equals 14 residues. Here the CDR3 DNA reads TGTGCCAGCAGGCCAACAGGGGATAATGAAAAACTGTTTTTT. Translating it yields CASRPTGDNEKLFF.

This clonotype was observed a handful of times. The chain has TRBV5-1 and TRBJ1-1; TRBD1 might be the D (5 bases). Looked up from germline, CDR1 is SGHRS and CDR2 is YFSETQ. The CDR3 has 14 residues. V lost 1 base and J 3 bases, leaving 10 bases between the germline ends. The CDR3 loop reads CASSLRGYDTEAFF. The CDR3 region has the DNA TGCGCCAGCAGCTTGCGGGGGTACGACACTGAAGCTTTCTTT.

The chain has TRBV30 and TRBJ1-5; 9 bases are shared with TRBD1. In germline, CDR1 is GTSNPN, CDR2 SVGIG (reference sequence). V was pared by 5 bases and J by 3 bases, with 2 bases of the junction left unmatched. CDR3 length equals 13 residues. The chain's CDR3 is CAWGQGSNQPQHF. CDR3 sequence (DNA): TGTGCCTGGGGACAGGGGTCCAATCAGCCCCAGCATTTT.

The chain couples TRBV20-1 to TRBJ1-1; a possible D gene is TRBD1 (6 bases). Germline values: CDR1 DFQATT, CDR2 SNEGSKA (reference sequence). This CDR3 has 12 amino acids. With 8 bases removed from V and 1 base from J, the gap between germline ends came to 11 bases. Here the CDR3 reads CSNWGQNTEAFF. The CDR3, as DNA: TGCAGTAACTGGGGACAGAACACTGAAGCTTTCTTT.

Here the CDR3 reads CATSTRTGTSNTGELFF. CDR3 coding DNA: TGTGCCACCAGCACCCGGACAGGGACCTCGAACACCGGGGAGCTGTTTTTT. The chain recombines TRBV15 with TRBJ2-2; 8 bases fit TRBD1. There are 17 residues in the CDR3. V lost 4 bases and J lost 0; bases outside the gene matches: 7. Germline CDR1 is LNHNV and CDR2 is YYDKDF (reference sequence).

On this clonotype itself: One end of the junction fails to match germline, which may point to a read error. The rearrangement joins TRBV9 to TRBJ1-4, with 7 bases lining up with TRBD1. In germline, CDR1 is SGDLS, CDR2 YYNGEE. The CDR3 contains 15 residues. CDR3 DNA sequence: TGTGCCAGCAGCAGCAGGACAGGAGATAATAAAAAACTGTTTTTT. Protein: CASSSRTGDNKKLFF.

Only a few counts were recorded for this clonotype. V usage is TRBV7-9 and J usage is TRBJ1-4; D is unresolved. The CDR3 loop spans 14 amino acids. The V gene lost 0 bases and the J gene lost 10 bases, with 12 bases spanning the gap. Germline loops: CDR1 SEHNR, CDR2 FQNEAQ (reference sequence). CDR3 protein: CASSLADGSGKLFF. The DNA for the CDR3 is TGTGCCAGCAGCTTAGCGGATGGGTCGGGAAAACTGTTTTTT.

This clonotype has a count of ten or more. V usage is TRBV28 and J usage is TRBJ2-5; D unclear. This CDR3 is 13 amino acids long. Germline CDR1 is MDHEN and CDR2 is SYDVKM. V was shortened by 8 bases and J by 5 bases, with 15 bases between the two germline ends. CDR3 sequence: CASRDLSRETQYF. Written as DNA, the CDR3 is TGTGCCAGCCGCGACCTCTCCCGGGAGACCCAGTACTTC.

The rearrangement uses TRBV20-1 and TRBJ2-7; possible D gene TRBD1, 5 bases. Trimming stripped 6 bases from V and 5 bases from J, with 14 bases between. CDR3 length: 12 amino acids. The germline CDR1 and CDR2 sequences are DFQATT and SNEGSKA (reference sequence). CDR3 nucleotides: TGCAGTGCCCCGCAGGGCCCCCACGAGCAGTACTTC. Protein sequence: CSAPQGPHEQYF.

The V gene is TRBV12-3 or TRBV12-4, the J gene TRBJ2-7; 13 nucleotides line up with TRBD2. The junction had 4 bases not matched to a gene; V was cut back by 8 bases and J by 3 bases. The CDR3 contains 14 residues. CDR3: CASCRTSGSYEQYF. In nucleotides, the CDR3 is TGTGCCAGCTGCAGGACTAGCGGGAGCTACGAGCAGTACTTC.

V is TRBV3-1 and J is TRBJ1-1; no reliable D call. Trimming removed 0 bases at V and 7 bases at J, with 15 bases between. This CDR3 contains 15 residues. Germline V gives CDR1 LGHDT, CDR2 YNNKEL (reference sequence). CDR3 loop: CASSQDFWTNDEAFF. The DNA for the CDR3 is TGTGCCAGCAGCCAAGATTTTTGGACCAATGATGAAGCTTTCTTT. Full variable domain (missing parts from reference TRBV3-1 and TRBJ1-1): DTAVSQTPKYLVTQMGNDKSIKCEQNLGHDTMYWYKQDSKKFLKIMFSYNNKELIINETVPNRFSPKSPDKAHLNLHINSLELGDSAVYFCASSQDFWTNDEAFFGQGTRLTVV.

This clonotype was counted once. The chain joins TRBV30 to TRBJ1-3; D not resolved. V was cut by 5 bases and J by 0 bases, with 5 bases left in between. This CDR3 contains 12 residues. The V gene's germline CDR1 is GTSNPN and CDR2 SVGIG (reference sequence). The CDR3 DNA follows: TGTGCCTGGGGACGCTCTGGAAACACCATATATTTT. This codes for CAWGRSGNTIYF.

In its sample, this clonotype was seen a few times. The rearrangement links TRBV25-1 to TRBJ1-4, with no clear D. The CDR3 totals 13 residues. Trimming cost V 4 bases and J 6 bases, with 9 bases left between them. Looked up from germline, CDR1 is MGHDK and CDR2 is SYGVNS. CDR3 nucleotide sequence: TGTGCCAGCAGTGTTTTCGGAGATGAAAAACTGTTTTTT. It is translated as CASSVFGDEKLFF.

The chain is built from TRBV9 and TRBJ1-1, with 9 nucleotides matching TRBD1. The CDR3 consists of 15 residues. Germline CDR1 SGDLS, CDR2 YYNGEE. The trim removed 2 bases at V and 0 bases at J, leaving 2 bases unmatched. CDR3 residues: CASSVGTGMNTEAFF. In DNA, the CDR3 is TGTGCCAGCAGCGTGGGGACAGGGATGAACACTGAAGCTTTCTTT.

This clonotype was seen only a few times. V and J are TRBV5-1 and TRBJ2-7; 12 positions agree with TRBD2. There are 19 residues in the CDR3. V was pared by 2 bases and J by 1 base, with 13 bases of the junction left unmatched. The germline V gene has CDR1 SGHRS and CDR2 YFSETQ. CDR3 in DNA: TGCGCCAGCAGCTTATTAAGGACTAGCGGGACCGAACTTTCCTACGAGCAGTACTTC. Encoded protein: CASSLLRTSGTELSYEQYF.

V usage is TRBV6-1 and J usage is TRBJ2-7, with D perhaps being TRBD1 or TRBD2 (5 bases each). The V end lost 9 bases, the J end lost 3 bases, and 12 bases lay between the germline ends. The V gene's germline CDR1 is MNHNS and CDR2 SASEGT. The CDR3 has 12 amino acids. The CDR3 reads CASGGPYYEQYF. CDR3 sequence (DNA): TGTGCCAGTGGGGGACCGTACTACGAGCAGTACTTC.

This clonotype was observed a handful of times. Here the CDR3 DNA reads TGTGCCAGCAGTTTTCTCGTTCAGACGGAGACTCAACTTAGCTCCTATAATTCACCCCTCCACTTT. Its protein product is CASSFLVQTETQLSSYNSPLHF. This chain connects TRBV28 to TRBJ1-6; D is ambiguous. Trimming took off 3 bases at V and 0 bases at J, with 27 bases between the two ends. There are 22 residues in the CDR3. Germline V gene lookup returns CDR1 MDHEN and CDR2 SYDVKM.

This clonotype was observed at least ten times. The rearrangement joins TRBV6-1 to TRBJ1-1; 9 nucleotides agree with TRBD1. J gave up 7 bases and V 8 bases, and 17 bases lay outside the gene matches. Germline V gives CDR1 MNHNS, CDR2 SASEGT. This CDR3 comprises 16 residues. CDR3 sequence: CASLDLYRGRSIEAFF. CDR3 in DNA: TGTGCCAGCCTCGACCTTTACAGGGGGCGAAGTATTGAAGCTTTCTTT.